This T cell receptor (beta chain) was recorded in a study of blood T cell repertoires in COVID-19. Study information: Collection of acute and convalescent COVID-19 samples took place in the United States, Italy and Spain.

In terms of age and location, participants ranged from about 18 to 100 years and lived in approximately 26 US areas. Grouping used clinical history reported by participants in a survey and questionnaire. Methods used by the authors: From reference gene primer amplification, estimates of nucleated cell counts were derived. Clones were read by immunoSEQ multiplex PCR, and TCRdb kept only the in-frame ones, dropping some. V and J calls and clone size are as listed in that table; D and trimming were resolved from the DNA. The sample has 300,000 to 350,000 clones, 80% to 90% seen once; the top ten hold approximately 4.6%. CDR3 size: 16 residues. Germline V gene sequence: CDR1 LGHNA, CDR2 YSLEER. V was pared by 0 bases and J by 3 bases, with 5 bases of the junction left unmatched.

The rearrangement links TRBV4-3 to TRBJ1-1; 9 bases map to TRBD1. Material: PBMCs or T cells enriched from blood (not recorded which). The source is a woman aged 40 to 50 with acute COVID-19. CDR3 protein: CASSQEVGTGYTEAFF. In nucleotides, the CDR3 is TGCGCCAGCAGCCAAGAGGTCGGGACAGGGTACACTGAAGCTTTCTTT.